This T cell receptor (beta chain) was sequenced for a study of glioma-infiltrating T cells. The CDR3 is 15 residues long. Germline CDR1 and CDR2: SNHLY and FYNNEI. V dropped 8 bases and J dropped 4; count of bases not matched to a gene: 9. General study findings and limits: Gliomas, especially low-grade, showed above-expected tissue-blood divergence; non-neoplastic patients showed below. CDR3 overlap between tissue and blood was very small.

TCR alpha and beta CDR3 regions were amplified from RNA using iRepertoire nested multiplex PCR. Tissue mRNA or PBMC total RNA, 100-400 ng, went into one-step reverse transcription and amplification. TCRdb re-called the multiplex PCR reads with MiXCR, one entry per CDR3 protein. The repertoire includes over 70,000 distinct CDR3 sequences, about 23% of them detected once, and approximately 6.7% sits in the top ten. A note on this clonotype: The target antigen is unknown.

This receptor was taken from a human donor with low-grade glioma or glioblastoma, undergoing nonglioma brain surgery, or in good health (not recorded which). The V gene is TRBV2, the J gene TRBJ2-7; TRBD2 agrees at 12 bases. Sequenced input: glioma tissue, nonneoplastic brain tissue, or PBMCs (not recorded which). CDR3 sequence (DNA): TGTGCCAGCCGCGAGGCGCTAGCGGGAGGGTACGAGCAGTACTTC. Its translation is CASREALAGGYEQYF.